This TCR beta chain is from a study of cytomegalovirus exposure and HLA in healthy donors. Primers for the PCR totalled 60 Vbeta and 13 Jbeta. Clones were sequenced by immunoSEQ multiplex PCR, and TCRdb holds only the in-frame ones, with some missing. The data show fewer than 150,000 clones, approximately 76% seen once. Germline trimming cut 4 bases from V and 1 base from J; bases unmatched to any gene: 7. This CDR3 contains 15 residues. CDR1 is MNHNS, CDR2 SASEGT, per germline. The TCR was taken from a middle-aged man in good health and CMV-seropositive. This chain connects TRBV6-1 to TRBJ2-7; 7 bases are shared with TRBD1. Sequencing input: PBMCs. For the CDR3, the DNA is TGTGCCAGCAGTGCAACAGGGGTTCTTTCCTACGAGCAGTACTTC. This translates into CASSATGVLSYEQYF.